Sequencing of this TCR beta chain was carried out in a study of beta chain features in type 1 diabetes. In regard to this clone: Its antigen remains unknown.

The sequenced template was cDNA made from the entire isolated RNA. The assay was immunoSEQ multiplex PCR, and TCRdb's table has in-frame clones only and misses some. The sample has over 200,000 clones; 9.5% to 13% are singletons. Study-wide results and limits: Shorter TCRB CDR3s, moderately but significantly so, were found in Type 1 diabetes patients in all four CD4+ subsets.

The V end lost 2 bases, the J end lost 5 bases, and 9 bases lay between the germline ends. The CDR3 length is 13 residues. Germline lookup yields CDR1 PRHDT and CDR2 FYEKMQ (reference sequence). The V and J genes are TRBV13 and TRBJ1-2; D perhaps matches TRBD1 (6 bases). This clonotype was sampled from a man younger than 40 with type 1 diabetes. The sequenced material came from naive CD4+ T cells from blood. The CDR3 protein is CASSLRQAYGYTF. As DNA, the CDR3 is TGTGCCAGCAGCTTAAGACAGGCGTATGGCTACACCTTC.